Shown below are 3 T cell receptor beta chains from a single sample sequenced in a study of T-cell reconstitution after alpha-beta-depleted transplantation in children. Preparation of the TCRbeta library involved a method that used unique molecular identifiers. MiXCR, run by TCRdb on the PCR reads, gives a single entry per CDR3 protein. Among 250,000 to 400,000 distinct CDR3 sequences listed, 20% to 30% were seen once. The sequenced sample was PBMCs, mostly from graft donor cells, obtained 180 days after TCRalphabeta/CD19-depleted stem cell transplant. Every receptor here comes from a male patient younger than 18 who had a stem cell transplant for acute lymphoblastic leukemia, so the T cells may come from the graft donor.

This clonotype has a handful of counts. V is TRBV2 and J is TRBJ2-1, with TRBD2 identical over 7 bases. Germline assignment: CDR1 SNHLY and CDR2 FYNNEI. V lost 4 bases to trimming and J lost 9 bases; unmatched junction nucleotides: 6. The CDR3 extends over 13 amino acids. CDR3 residues: CASSGRGGGEQFF. In DNA, the CDR3 is TGTGCCAGCAGTGGTCGTGGGGGGGGTGAGCAGTTCTTC.

The chain has TRBV5-1 and TRBJ2-7; 7 nucleotides match TRBD1. Germline V lookup: CDR1 SGHRS, CDR2 YFSETQ. J gave up 5 bases and V 0 bases, and 5 bases lay outside the gene matches. The CDR3 runs to 14 residues. CDR3 region: CASSLGQGWDEQYF. CDR3 in DNA: TGCGCCAGCAGCTTGGGACAGGGTTGGGACGAGCAGTACTTC.

This clonotype has only a few counts. The chain couples TRBV12-3 or TRBV12-4 to TRBJ2-7; 9 bases line up with TRBD1. The J segment lost 2 bases and the V segment lost 5 bases, leaving 10 bases of the junction unmatched. CDR3 length equals 16 residues. CDR3 residues: CASSTGTGSYPYEQYF. As DNA, the CDR3 is TGTGCCAGCAGTACCGGGACAGGGAGTTACCCCTACGAGCAGTACTTC.